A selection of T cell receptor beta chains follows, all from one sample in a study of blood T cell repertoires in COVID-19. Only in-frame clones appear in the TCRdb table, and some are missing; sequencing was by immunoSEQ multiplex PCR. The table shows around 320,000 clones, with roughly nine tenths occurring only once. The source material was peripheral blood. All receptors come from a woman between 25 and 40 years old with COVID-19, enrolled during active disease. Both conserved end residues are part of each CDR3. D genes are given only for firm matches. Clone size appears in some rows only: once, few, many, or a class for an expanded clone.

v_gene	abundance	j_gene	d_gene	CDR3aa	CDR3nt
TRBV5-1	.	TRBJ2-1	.	CASMRGGGNEQFF	TGCGCCAGCATGAGAGGGGGTGGTAATGAGCAGTTCTTC
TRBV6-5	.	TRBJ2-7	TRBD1	CASSPRQGVAYEQYF	TGTGCCAGCAGCCCCCGACAGGGGGTCGCCTACGAGCAGTACTTC
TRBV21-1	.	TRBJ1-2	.	CASSKMDRVSNYGYTF	TGTGCCAGCAGCAAAATGGACAGGGTTAGTAACTATGGCTACACCTTC
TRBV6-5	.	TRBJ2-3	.	CASSSRTVGYTQYF	TGTGCCAGCAGTTCGCGGACAGTTGGATATACGCAGTATTTT
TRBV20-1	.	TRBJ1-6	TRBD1	CSASHRRQGLFSPLHF	TGCAGTGCTAGTCACAGAAGACAGGGCTTGTTTTCACCCCTCCACTTT
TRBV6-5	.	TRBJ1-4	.	CASKPAGVEKLFF	TGTGCCAGCAAACCGGCAGGGGTTGAAAAACTGTTTTTT
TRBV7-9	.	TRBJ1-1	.	CASSRTGSLNRHDFF	TGTGCCAGCAGCCGTACGGGGAGCTTAAACCGTCATGATTTCTTT
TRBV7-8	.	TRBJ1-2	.	CASSLVGDYGYTF	TGTGCCAGCAGCTTAGTCGGAGACTATGGCTACACCTTC
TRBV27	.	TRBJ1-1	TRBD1	CASRPQGDDEAFF	TGTGCCAGCAGACCCCAGGGGGACGATGAAGCTTTCTTT
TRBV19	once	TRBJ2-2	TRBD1	CASKSRTGGDGELFF	TGTGCCAGTAAGTCCCGTACAGGGGGCGACGGGGAGCTGTTTTTT
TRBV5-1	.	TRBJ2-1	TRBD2	CASSFGSGGSYNEQFF	TGCGCCAGCAGCTTCGGTAGCGGGGGCTCCTACAATGAGCAGTTCTTC
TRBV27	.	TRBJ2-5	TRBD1	CASSSRQGAETQYF	TGTGCCAGCAGTTCCCGACAGGGGGCGGAGACCCAGTACTTC
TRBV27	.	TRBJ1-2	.	CASSPGVHYGYTF	TGTGCCAGCAGCCCAGGGGTCCACTATGGCTACACCTTC
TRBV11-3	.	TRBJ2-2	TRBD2	CASSRAGGYTGELFF	TGTGCCAGCAGCCGAGCGGGGGGTTACACCGGGGAGCTGTTTTTT
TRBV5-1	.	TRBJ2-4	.	CASREEEAKNIQYF	TGCGCCAGCAGGGAAGAGGAAGCCAAAAACATTCAGTACTTC
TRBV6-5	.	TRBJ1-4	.	CASRPGTYEKLFF	TGTGCCAGCAGACCCGGGACATATGAAAAACTGTTTTTT
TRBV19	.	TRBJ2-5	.	CASSIPETQYF	TGTGCCAGTAGTATACCGGAGACCCAGTACTTC
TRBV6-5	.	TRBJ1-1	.	CASSPQMNTEAFF	TGTGCCAGCAGTCCCCAGATGAACACTGAAGCTTTCTTT